This is a list of T cell receptor beta chains from one sample in a study of OX40 agonist ivuxolimab in advanced cancers. Assay: immunoSEQ multiplex PCR; the TCRdb copy retains only in-frame clones and omits some. The sample records approximately 69,000 clones, 80% to 95% being singletons. The material sequenced was CD4+ or CD8+ T cells sorted from blood, taken in a trial of the OX40 agonist ivuxolimab. All receptors come from an adult with an advanced solid tumor such as melanoma, head and neck, liver or kidney cancer. Both conserved end residues are part of each CDR3. D genes are given only for firm matches.

d_gene	len	v_gene	j_gene	CDR3aa
TRBD2	14	TRBV28	TRBJ2-5	CASSFLAGLETQYF
.	15	TRBV28	TRBJ2-2	CASSLGLAATGELFF
TRBD1	18	TRBV6-1	TRBJ2-7	CASSESLFGTGGTYEQYF
TRBD1	14	TRBV7-2	TRBJ2-5	CASSPGQGTETQYF
TRBD2	17	TRBV9	TRBJ2-1	CASTPSQLAGVLYEQFF
TRBD1	15	TRBV2	TRBJ2-7	CASSPPRDRLYEQYF
.	16	TRBV19	TRBJ2-2	CASRTLVYGNTGELFF
TRBD2	20	TRBV6-1	TRBJ2-3	CASSEAESSGRALLPDTQYF
TRBD1	14	TRBV6-4	TRBJ2-3	CASRPGQGIDTQYF
.	11	TRBV19	TRBJ1-2	CASTPGGGYTF
.	15	TRBV5-6	TRBJ1-3	CASSLSQGSGNTIYF
TRBD2	15	TRBV6-5	TRBJ2-7	CASSPVSGRTHEQYF
.	17	TRBV11-3	TRBJ2-2	CASSSPSTVSNTGELFF